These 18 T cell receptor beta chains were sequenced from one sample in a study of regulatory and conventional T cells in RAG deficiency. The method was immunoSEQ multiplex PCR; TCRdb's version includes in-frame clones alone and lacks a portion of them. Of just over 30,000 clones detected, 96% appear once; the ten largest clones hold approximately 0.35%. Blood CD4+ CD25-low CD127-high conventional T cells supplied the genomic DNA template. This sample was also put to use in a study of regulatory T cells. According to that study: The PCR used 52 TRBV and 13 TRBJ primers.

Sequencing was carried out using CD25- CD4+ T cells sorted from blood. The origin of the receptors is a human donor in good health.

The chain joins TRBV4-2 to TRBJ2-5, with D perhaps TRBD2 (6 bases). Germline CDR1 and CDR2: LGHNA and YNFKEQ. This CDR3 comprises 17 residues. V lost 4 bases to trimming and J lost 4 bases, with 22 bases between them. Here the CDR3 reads CASSPGTLYITSETQYF. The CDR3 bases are TGTGCCAGCAGCCCTGGGACTCTCTACATCACCTCAGAGACCCAGTACTTC.

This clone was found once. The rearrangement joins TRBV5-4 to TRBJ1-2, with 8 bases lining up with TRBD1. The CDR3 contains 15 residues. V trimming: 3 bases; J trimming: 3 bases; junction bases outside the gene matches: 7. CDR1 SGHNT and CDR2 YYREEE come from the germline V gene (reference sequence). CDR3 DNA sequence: TGTGCCAGCAGCTGGCCGGACAGGGCCCACTATGGCTACACCTTC. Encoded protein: CASSWPDRAHYGYTF.

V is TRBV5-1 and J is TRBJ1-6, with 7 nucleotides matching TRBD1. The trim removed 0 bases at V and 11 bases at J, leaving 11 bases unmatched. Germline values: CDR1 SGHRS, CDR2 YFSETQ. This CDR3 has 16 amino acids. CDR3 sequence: CASSLVQTGLGAPLHF. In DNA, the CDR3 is TGCGCCAGCAGCTTGGTACAGACAGGGCTTGGGGCACCCCTCCACTTT.

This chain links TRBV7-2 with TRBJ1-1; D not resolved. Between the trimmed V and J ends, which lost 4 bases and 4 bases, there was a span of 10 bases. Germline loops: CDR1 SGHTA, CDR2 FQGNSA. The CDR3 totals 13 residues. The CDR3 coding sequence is TGTGCCAGCAGCTGGCAAGGCGGCACTGAAGCTTTCTTT. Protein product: CASSWQGGTEAFF.

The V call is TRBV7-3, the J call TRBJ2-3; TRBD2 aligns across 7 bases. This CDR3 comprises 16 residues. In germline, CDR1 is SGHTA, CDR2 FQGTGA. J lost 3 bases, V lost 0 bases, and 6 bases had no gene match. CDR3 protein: CASSLTGTIGTDTQYF. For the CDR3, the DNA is TGTGCCAGCAGCTTAACAGGGACTATCGGGACAGATACGCAGTATTTT.

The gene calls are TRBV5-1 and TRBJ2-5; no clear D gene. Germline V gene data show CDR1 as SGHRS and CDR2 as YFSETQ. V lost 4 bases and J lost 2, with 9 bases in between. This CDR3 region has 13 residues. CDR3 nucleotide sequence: TGCGCCAGCAGCCCTGACATACAAGAGACCCAGTACTTC. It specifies CASSPDIQETQYF.

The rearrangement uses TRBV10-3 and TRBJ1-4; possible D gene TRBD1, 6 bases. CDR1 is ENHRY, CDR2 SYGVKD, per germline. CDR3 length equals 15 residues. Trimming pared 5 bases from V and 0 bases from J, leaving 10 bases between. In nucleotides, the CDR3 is TGTGCCATCAGTCCGGGGGGCACAACTAATGAAAAACTGTTTTTT. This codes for CAISPGGTTNEKLFF.

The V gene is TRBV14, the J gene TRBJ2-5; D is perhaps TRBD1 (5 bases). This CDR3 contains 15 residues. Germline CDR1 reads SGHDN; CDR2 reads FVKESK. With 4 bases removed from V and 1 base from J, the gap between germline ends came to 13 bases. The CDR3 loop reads CASSPYRLIQETQYF. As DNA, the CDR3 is TGTGCCAGCAGCCCATACAGGCTGATCCAAGAGACCCAGTACTTC.

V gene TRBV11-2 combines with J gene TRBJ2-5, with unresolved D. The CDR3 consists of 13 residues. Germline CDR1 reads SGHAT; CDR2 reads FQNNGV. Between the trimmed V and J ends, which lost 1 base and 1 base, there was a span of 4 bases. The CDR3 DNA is TGTGCCAGCAGCTTAGGGCCCCAAGAGACCCAGTACTTC. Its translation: CASSLGPQETQYF.

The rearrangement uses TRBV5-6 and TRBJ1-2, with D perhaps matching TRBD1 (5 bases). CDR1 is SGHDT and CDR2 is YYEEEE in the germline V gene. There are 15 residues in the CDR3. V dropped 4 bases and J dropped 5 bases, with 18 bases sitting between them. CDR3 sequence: CASSRDWRAGYGYTF. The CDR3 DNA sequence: TGTGCCAGCAGCCGTGATTGGAGGGCAGGGTATGGCTACACCTTC.

The CDR3 spells CASGREIIDGELFF. In DNA form, the CDR3 reads TGTGCCAGTGGTCGGGAGATAATTGACGGGGAGCTGTTTTTT. V gene TRBV19 combines with J gene TRBJ2-2, with a weak D call TRBD2 (6 bases). The CDR3 length is 14 residues. Looked up from germline, CDR1 is LNHDA and CDR2 is SQIVND (reference sequence). V lost 8 bases and J 7 bases, leaving 17 bases between the germline ends.

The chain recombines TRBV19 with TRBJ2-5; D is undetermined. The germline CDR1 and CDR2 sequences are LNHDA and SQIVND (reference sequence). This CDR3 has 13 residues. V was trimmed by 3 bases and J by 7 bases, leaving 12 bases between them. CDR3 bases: TGTGCCAGTAGTATCGGCGGCGTTGGGACCCAGTACTTC. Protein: CASSIGGVGTQYF.

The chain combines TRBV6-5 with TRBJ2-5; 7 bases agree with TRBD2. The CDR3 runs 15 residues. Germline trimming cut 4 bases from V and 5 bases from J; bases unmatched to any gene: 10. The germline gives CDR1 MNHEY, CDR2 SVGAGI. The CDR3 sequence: CASSWGGFDGETQYF. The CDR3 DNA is TGTGCCAGCAGTTGGGGGGGGTTCGATGGGGAGACCCAGTACTTC.

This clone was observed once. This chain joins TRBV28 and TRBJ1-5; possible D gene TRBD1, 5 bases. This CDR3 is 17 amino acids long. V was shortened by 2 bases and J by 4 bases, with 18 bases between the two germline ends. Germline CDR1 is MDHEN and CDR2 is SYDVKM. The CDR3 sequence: CASSLIYSGGVNQPQHF. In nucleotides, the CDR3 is TGTGCCAGCAGTTTAATCTACTCCGGAGGGGTTAATCAGCCCCAGCATTTT.

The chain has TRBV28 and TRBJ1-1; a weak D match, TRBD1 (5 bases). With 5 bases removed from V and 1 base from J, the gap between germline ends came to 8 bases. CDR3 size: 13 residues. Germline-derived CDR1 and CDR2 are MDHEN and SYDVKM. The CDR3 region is CASSLGQNTEAFF. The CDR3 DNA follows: TGTGCCAGCAGTCTAGGACAGAACACTGAAGCTTTCTTT.

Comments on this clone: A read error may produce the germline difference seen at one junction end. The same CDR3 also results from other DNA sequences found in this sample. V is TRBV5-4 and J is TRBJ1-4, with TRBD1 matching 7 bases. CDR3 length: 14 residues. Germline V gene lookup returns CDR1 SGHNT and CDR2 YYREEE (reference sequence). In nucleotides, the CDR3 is TGTGCCAGCAGCTTAGGGACAGCTAATGAAAAACTGTTCTTT. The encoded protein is CASSLGTANEKLFF.

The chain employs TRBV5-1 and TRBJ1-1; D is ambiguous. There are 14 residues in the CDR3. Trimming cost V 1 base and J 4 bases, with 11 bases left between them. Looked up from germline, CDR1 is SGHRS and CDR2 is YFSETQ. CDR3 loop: CASSLRSRGTEAFF. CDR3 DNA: TGCGCCAGCAGCTTGAGGAGCCGGGGCACTGAAGCTTTCTTT.

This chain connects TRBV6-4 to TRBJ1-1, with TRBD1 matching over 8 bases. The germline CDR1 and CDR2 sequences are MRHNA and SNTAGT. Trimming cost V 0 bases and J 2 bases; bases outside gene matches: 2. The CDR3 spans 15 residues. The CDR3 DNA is TGTGCCAGCAGTGACTCGGCAGGGGGCAACACTGAAGCTTTCTTT. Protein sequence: CASSDSAGGNTEAFF.